This is a list of T cell receptor gamma chains from one sample in a study of Vδ1+ human thymocytes. TCRdb redid the clone calls on the multiplex PCR reads with CATT. The table includes tens of thousands of gamma-chain clones, 20% to 25% detected once. Sample: Vdelta1+ gamma-delta thymocytes from the thymus. Receptor source: a boy under two years old who had congenital heart surgery. The CDR3 runs from the conserved cysteine through the conserved F or W.

v_gene: TRGV9; CDR3aa: CALWEVHEDKKLF
v_gene: TRGV5; CDR3aa: CATWDGKFYYKKLF
v_gene: TRGV4; CDR3aa: CATWDGDYYKKLF
v_gene: TRGV2; CDR3aa: CATPNSYYKKLF
v_gene: TRGV5; CDR3aa: CATWDRLWVYKKLF
v_gene: TRGV3; CDR3aa: CATWDSQNYYKRLF
v_gene: TRGV2; CDR3aa: CATWDITGWFKIF
v_gene: TRGV2; CDR3aa: CATWDALSYYKKLF
v_gene: TRGV2; CDR3aa: CATWDGLFYYKKLF
v_gene: TRGV2; CDR3aa: CATWDGPRGYYKKLF
v_gene: TRGV4; CDR3aa: CATWDTYTTGWFKIF